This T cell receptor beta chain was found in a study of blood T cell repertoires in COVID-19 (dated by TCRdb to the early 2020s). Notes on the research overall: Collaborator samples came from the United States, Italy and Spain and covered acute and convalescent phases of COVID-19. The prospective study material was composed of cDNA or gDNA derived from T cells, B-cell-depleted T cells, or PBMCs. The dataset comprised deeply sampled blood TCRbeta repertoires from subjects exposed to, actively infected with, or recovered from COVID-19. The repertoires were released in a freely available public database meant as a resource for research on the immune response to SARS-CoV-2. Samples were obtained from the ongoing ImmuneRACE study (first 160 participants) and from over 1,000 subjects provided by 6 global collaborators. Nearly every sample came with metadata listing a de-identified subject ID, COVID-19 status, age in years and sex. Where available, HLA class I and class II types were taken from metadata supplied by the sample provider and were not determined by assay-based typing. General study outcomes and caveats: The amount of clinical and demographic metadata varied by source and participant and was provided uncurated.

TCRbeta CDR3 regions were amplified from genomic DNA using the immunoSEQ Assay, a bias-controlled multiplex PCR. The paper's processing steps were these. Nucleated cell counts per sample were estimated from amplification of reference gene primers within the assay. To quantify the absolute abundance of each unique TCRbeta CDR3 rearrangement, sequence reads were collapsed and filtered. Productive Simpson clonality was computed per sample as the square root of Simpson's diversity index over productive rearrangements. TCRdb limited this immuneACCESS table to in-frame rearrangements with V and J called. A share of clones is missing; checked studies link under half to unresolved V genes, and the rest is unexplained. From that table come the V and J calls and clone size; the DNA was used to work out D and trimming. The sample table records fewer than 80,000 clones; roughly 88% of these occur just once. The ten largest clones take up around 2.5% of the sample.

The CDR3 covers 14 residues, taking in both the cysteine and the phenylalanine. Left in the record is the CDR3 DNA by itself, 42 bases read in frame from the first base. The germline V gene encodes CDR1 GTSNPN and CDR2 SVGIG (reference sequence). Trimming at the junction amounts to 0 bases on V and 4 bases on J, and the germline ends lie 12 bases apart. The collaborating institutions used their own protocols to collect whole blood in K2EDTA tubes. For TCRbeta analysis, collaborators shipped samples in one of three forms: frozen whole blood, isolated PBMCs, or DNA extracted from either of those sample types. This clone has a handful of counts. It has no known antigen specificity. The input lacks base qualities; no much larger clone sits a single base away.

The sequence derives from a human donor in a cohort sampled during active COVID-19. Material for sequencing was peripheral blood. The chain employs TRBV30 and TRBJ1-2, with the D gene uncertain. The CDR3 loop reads CAWSVFLGFYGYTF. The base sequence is TGTGCCTGGAGTGTCTTTCTTGGCTTCTATGGCTACACCTTC.